What follows describes a single T cell receptor beta chain. It has no known antigen specificity. Per-base qualities were not stored, and no clone one base away is much larger. Taken from the germline V gene, the CDR1 and CDR2 loops are MDHEN and SYDVKM. From the cysteine through the phenylalanine, the CDR3 covers 15 amino acids. This entry keeps only the CDR3 DNA: 45 bases, framed from base 1. V has 2 bases trimmed and J has 0 bases trimmed; junction bases matching no gene number 3. This specimen belongs to a study of human T cells and chemical hapten exposure (dated by TCRdb to the early 2020s). Some background on the complete study: Libraries were pooled for sequencing, and variation in per-sample TCR yields was attributed mainly to small differences in library volumes within the pool. This study followed changes in the peripheral blood TCR repertoire in vivo during primary and secondary sensitization of alopecia patients to the hapten diphenylcyclopropenone (DPC). Both TCR alpha and TCR beta chains were sequenced from each blood RNA sample. Here is what the overall study found, with its caveats: Repeated subsampling changed both the strength of the expansion versus patch-test correlation and the threshold at which the correlation became significant. DPC sensitization did not change the number of TCRs with a frequency above 1 in 1000, and there was no evidence of changes in global repertoire structure.

Total RNA was extracted from unfractionated whole blood that had been collected in Tempus Blood RNA tubes. Roughly 5 healthy volunteers were used as TCR sequencing controls and were bled at day 0, 2 weeks and 6 weeks. The receptor library was made with 5' RACE. The instrument given in TCRdb is Illumina MiSeq. Library preparation attached unique molecular identifiers to individual cDNA molecules for quantitative, reproducible TCR counting. From the authors' description of their analysis: Samples had a median of approximately 93,000 TCRs, with a range from roughly 20,000 to 690,600. V, J and CDR3 annotation of the TCR reads was carried out using the Decombinator software suite. For the PS versus PT1 abundance plots, all samples were subsampled to the same number of TCRs (28,000). TCRs were defined as expanded if absent before sensitization and observed at least eight times at the 2-week time point. In TCRdb, the public reads were trimmed at Q25 with fastp and aligned with MiXCR, with productive beta chains retained. When rows share a CDR3 protein, they turn into one entry using the most common DNA and genes. TCRdb's processing, not the authors', yielded these V and J calls. This sample lists 110,000 or so distinct CDR3 sequences; around a fifth were detected once. The ten biggest clones cover roughly 2.8% of the sample.

The sequence was obtained from a human donor in good health. Here the chain combines TRBV28 and TRBJ1-1; TRBD1 aligns with 7 central bases. The CDR3 reads as follows: CASSLTGTVNTEAFF. The bases read TGTGCCAGCAGTTTAACGGGGACAGTGAACACTGAAGCTTTCTTT.